Described below is a single T cell receptor beta chain sequence and its context. The CDR3 is 14 residues long. With V trimmed by 2 bases and J by 7 bases, 7 bases remained unmatched. Germline CDR1 is MRHNA and CDR2 is SNTAGT. The sample is drawn from a study of control samples from healthy donors and cancer patients. The assay was immunoSEQ multiplex PCR, and TCRdb's table has in-frame clones only and misses some. The sample holds 150,000 to 200,000 clones, 80% to 90% seen once. This chain uses TRBV6-4 with TRBJ1-1; 7 bases map to TRBD1. Sequences were obtained from blood. The clonotype was recovered from a woman aged 25 to 39 in good health. The CDR3 spells CASSDRDSTGEAFF. CDR3 in DNA: TGTGCCAGCAGTGACCGGGACAGCACAGGTGAAGCTTTCTTT.